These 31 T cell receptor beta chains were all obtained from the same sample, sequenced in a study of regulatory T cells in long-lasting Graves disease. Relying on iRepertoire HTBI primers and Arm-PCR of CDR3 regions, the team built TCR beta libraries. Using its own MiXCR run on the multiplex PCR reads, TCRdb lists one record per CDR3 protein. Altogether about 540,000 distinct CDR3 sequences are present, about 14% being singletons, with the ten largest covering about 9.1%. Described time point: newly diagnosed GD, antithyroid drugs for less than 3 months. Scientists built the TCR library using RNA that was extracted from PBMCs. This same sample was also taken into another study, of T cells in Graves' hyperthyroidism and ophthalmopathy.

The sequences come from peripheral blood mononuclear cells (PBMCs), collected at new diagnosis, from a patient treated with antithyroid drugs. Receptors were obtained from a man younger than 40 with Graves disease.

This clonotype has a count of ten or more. The CDR3 here is CASSLGVDEQFF. The DNA for the CDR3 is TGCGCCAGCAGCTTGGGCGTGGATGAGCAGTTCTTC. The chain has TRBV5-1 and TRBJ2-1; D not resolved. Between the trimmed V and J ends, which lost 0 bases and 8 bases, there was a span of 6 bases. The germline CDR1 and CDR2 sequences are SGHRS and YFSETQ. This CDR3 comprises 12 residues. The full variable domain, with the rest looked up from reference TRBV5-1 and TRBJ2-1, is KAGVTQTPRYLIKTRGQQVTLSCSPISGHRSVSWYQQTPGQGLQFLFEYFSETQRNKGNFPGRFSGRQFSNSRSEMNVSTLELGDSALYLCASSLGVDEQFFGPGTRLTVL.

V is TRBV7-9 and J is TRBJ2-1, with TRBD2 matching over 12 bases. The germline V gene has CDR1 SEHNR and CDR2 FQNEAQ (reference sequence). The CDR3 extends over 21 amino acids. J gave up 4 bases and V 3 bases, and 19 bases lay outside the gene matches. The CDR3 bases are TGTGCCAGCAGCTTGGGTCCCTGGACTAGCGGGGCGCGCCGCGATTACAATGAGCAGTTCTTC. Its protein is CASSLGPWTSGARRDYNEQFF. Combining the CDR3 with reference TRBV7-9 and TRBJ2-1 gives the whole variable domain DTGVSQNPRHKITKRGQNVTFRCDPISEHNRLYWYRQTLGQGPEFLTYFQNEAQLEKSRLLSDRFSAERPKGSFSTLEIQRTEQGDSAMYLCASSLGPWTSGARRDYNEQFFGPGTRLTVL.

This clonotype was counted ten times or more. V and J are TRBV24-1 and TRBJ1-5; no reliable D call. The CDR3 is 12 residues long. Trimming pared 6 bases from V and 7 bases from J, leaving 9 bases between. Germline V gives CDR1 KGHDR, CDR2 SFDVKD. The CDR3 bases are TGTGCCACCAGTCAAGGCCGACAGCCCCAGCATTTT. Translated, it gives CATSQGRQPQHF.

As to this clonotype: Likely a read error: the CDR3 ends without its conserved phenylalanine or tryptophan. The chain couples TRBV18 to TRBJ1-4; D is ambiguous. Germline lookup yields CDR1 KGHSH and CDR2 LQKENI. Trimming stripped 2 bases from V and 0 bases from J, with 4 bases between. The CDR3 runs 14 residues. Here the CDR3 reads CASSPGATNEKLFL. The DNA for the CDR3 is TGTGCCAGCTCACCAGGCGCAACTAATGAAAAACTGTTTCTT.

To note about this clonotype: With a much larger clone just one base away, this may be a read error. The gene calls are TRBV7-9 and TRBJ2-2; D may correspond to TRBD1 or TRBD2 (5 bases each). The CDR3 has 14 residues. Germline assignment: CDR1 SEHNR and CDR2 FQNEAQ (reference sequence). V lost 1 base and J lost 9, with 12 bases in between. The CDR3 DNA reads TGTGCCAGCAGCTTAGATCGTGGGACCAGGGAGCTGTTTTTT. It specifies CASSLDRGTRELFF.

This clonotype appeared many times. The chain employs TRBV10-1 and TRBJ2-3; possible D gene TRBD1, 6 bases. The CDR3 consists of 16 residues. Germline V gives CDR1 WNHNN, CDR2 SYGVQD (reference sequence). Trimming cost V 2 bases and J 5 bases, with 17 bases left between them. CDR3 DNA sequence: TGCGCCAGCAGTGAGCCTCCCGGACAGCACGGAGATACGCAGTATTTT. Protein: CASSEPPGQHGDTQYF.

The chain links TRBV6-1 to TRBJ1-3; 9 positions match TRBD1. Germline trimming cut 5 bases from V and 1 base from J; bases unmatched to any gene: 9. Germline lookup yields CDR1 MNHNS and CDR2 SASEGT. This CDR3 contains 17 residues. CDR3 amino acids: CASSPRDREPSGNTIYF. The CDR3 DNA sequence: TGTGCCAGCAGTCCAAGGGACAGGGAGCCATCTGGAAACACCATATATTTT.

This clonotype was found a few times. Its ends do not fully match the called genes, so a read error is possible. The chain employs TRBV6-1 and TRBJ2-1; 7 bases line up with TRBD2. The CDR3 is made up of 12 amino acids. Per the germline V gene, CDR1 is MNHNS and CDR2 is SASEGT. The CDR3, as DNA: TGTGCCAGCAGTCCAGTCGGACTAGGATGGATCTTC. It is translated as CASSPVGLGWIF.

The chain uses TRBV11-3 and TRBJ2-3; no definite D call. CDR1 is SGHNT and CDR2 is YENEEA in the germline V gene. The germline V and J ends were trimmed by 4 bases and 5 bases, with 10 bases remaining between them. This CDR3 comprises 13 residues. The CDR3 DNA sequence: TGTGCCAGCAGCTCCACTTCAAGAGATACGCAGTATTTT. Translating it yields CASSSTSRDTQYF.

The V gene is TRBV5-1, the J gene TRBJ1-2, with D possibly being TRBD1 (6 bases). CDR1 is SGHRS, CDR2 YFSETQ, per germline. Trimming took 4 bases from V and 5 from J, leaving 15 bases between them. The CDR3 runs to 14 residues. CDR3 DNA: TGCGCCAGCAGCGCGCGTGGGACAAGATATGGCTACACCTTC. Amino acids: CASSARGTRYGYTF.

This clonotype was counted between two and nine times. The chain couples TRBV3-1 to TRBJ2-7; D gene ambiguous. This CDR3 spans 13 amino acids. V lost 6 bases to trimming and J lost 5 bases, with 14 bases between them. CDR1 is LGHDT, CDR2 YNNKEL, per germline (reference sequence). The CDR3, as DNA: TGTGCCAGCAGGGGCCGCTTACGAAACGAGCAGTACTTC. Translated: CASRGRLRNEQYF.

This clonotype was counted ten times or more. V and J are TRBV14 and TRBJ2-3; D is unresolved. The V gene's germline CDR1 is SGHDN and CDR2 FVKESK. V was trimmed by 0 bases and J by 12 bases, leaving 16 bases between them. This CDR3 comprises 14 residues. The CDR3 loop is CASSQDDKPFRQYF. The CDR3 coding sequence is TGTGCCAGCAGCCAAGATGACAAGCCCTTCAGACAGTATTTT.

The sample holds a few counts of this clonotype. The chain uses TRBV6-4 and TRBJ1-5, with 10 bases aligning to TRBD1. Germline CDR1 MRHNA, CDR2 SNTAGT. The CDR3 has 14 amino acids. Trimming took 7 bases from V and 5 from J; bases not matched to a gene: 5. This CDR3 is CASIRDRGYQPQHF. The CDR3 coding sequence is TGTGCCAGCATCCGGGACAGGGGATATCAGCCCCAGCATTTT.

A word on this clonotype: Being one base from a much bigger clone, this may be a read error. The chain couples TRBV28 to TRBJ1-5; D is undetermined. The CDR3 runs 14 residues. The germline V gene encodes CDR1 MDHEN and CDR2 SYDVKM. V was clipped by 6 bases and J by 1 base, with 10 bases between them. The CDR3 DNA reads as TGTGCCAGCAGCCCGGAGGCCAGCAATCAGCCCCAGCATTTT. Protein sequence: CASSPEASNQPQHF.

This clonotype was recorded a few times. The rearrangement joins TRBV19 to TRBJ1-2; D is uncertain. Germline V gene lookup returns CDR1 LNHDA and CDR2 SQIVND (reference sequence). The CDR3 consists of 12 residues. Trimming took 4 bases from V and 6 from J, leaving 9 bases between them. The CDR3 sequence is CASSTFGDGYTF. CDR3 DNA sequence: TGTGCCAGTAGTACTTTTGGGGATGGCTACACCTTC.

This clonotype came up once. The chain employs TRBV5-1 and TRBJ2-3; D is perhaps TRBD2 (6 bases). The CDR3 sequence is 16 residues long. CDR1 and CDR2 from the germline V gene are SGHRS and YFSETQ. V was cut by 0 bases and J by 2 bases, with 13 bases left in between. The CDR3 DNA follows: TGCGCCAGCAGCTTGGCCGAGTGGGACTTCACAGATACGCAGTATTTT. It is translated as CASSLAEWDFTDTQYF.

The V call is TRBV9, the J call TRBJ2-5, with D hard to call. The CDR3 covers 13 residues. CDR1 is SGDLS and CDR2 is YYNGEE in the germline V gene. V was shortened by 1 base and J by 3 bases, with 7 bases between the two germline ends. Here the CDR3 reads CASSVLSEETQYF. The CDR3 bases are TGTGCCAGCAGCGTACTTAGTGAAGAGACCCAGTACTTC.

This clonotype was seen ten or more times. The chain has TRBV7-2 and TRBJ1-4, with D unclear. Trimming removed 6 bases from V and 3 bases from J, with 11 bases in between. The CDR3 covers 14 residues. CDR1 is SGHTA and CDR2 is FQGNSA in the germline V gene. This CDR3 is CASRQEPANEKLFF. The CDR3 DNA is TGTGCCAGCAGACAAGAACCGGCTAATGAAAAACTGTTTTTT.

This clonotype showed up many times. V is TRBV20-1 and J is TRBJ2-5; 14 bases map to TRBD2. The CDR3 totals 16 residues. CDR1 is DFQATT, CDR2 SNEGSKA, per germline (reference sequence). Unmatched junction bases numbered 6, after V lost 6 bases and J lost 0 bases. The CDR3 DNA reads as TGCAGTGCGAGAAGACTAGCGGGAGGGTACCAAGAGACCCAGTACTTC. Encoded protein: CSARRLAGGYQETQYF.

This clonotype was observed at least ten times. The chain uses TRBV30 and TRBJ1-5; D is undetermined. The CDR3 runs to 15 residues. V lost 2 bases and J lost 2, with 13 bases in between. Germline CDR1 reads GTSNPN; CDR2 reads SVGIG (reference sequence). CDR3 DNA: TGTGCCTGGAGTAAGTGGAGTCGGGGCAATCAGCCCCAGCATTTT. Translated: CAWSKWSRGNQPQHF.

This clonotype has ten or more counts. The CDR3 here is CASSLAGDVGEQFF. The CDR3 DNA sequence: TGTGCCAGCAGCCTAGCGGGTGACGTTGGTGAGCAGTTCTTC. The chain recombines TRBV28 with TRBJ2-1, with 8 bases aligning to TRBD2. CDR3 length: 14 amino acids. Germline V gene lookup returns CDR1 MDHEN and CDR2 SYDVKM. J was trimmed by 9 bases and V by 6 bases; bases with no gene match: 10.

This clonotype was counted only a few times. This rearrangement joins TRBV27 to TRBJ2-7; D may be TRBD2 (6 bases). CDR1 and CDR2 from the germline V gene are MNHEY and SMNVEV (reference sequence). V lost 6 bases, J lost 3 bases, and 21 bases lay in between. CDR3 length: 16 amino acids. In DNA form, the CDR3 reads TGTGCCAGCAGCGGTTGGGGGGACTCGGCTAACTACGAGCAGTACTTC. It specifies CASSGWGDSANYEQYF.

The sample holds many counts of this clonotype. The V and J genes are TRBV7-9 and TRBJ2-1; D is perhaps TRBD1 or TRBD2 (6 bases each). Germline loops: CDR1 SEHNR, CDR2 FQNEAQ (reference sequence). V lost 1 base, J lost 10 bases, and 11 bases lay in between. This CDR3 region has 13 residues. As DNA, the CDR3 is TGTGCCAGCAGCTTAGATCACGGGGGCGAGCAGTTCTTC. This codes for CASSLDHGGEQFF.

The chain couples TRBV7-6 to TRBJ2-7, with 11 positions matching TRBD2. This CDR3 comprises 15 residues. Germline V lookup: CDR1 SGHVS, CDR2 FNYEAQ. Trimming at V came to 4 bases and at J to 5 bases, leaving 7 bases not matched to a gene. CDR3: CASSSLAGEFHEQYF. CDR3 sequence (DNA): TGTGCCAGCAGCTCACTAGCGGGAGAATTCCACGAGCAGTACTTC.

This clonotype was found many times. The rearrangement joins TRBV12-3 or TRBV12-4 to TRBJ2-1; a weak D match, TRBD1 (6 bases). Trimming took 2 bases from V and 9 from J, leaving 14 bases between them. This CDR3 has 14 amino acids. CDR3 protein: CASSLWGPGSEQFF. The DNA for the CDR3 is TGTGCCAGCAGTTTATGGGGGCCGGGTAGTGAGCAGTTCTTC.

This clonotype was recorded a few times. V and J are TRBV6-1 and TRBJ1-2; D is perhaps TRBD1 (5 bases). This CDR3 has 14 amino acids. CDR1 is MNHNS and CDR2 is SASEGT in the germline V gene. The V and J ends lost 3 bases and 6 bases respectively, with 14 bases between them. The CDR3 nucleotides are TGTGCCAGCAGTGACTCGTGGAGGGGAGATGGCTACACCTTC. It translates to CASSDSWRGDGYTF.

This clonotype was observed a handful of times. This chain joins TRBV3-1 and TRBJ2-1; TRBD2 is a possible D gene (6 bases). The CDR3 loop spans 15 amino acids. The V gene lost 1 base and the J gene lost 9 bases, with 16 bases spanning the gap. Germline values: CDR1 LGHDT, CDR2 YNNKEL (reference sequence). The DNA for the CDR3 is TGTGCCAGCAGCCAAGGAGGGCGGGAAAGAAGTGAGCAGTTCTTC. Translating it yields CASSQGGRERSEQFF.

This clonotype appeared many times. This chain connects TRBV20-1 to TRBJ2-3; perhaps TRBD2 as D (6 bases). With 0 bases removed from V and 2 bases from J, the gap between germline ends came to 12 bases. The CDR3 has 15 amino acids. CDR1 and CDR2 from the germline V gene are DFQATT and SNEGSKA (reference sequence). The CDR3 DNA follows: TGCAGTGCTAGAGATCTAACTAGCCCCACAGATACGCAGTATTTT. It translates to CSARDLTSPTDTQYF.

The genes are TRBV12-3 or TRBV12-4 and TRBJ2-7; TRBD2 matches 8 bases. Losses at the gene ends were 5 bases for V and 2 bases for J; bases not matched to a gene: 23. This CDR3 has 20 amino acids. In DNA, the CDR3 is TGTGCCAGCAGTCAACGGGGGGGCGATTGGATGGAGTTGAGGGCCTACGAGCAGTACTTC. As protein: CASSQRGGDWMELRAYEQYF.

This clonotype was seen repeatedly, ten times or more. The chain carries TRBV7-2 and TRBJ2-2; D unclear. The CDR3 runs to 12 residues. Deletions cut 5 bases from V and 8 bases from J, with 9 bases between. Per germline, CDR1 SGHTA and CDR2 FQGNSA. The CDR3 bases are TGTGCCAGCAGCCCTGCCCGGGGGGAGCTGTTTTTT. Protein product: CASSPARGELFF.

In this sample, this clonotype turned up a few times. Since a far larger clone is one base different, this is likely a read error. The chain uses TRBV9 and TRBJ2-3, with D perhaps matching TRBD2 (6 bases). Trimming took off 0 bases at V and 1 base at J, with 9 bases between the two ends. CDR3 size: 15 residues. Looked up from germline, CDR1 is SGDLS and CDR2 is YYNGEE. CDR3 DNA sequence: TGTGCCAGCAGCGTAGTGGCTAGCGGCACAGATACGCAGTATTTT. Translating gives CASSVVASGTDTQYF.